Presented here are 8 T cell receptor beta chains from one specimen sequenced in a study of T cell responses to AZD1222 COVID-19 vaccine. Sequenced by immunoSEQ multiplex PCR; TCRdb stores in-frame clones only, minus some. The sample holds under 150,000 clones; 75% to 85% are singletons and the top ten take 7.9%. The sequences come from peripheral blood, collected 28 days after the second dose of the MenACWY control vaccine. These receptors originate from an adult who received the MenACWY meningococcal vaccine as a control.

V gene TRBV5-1 combines with J gene TRBJ1-4; 7 nucleotides match TRBD1. Germline CDR1 reads SGHRS; CDR2 reads YFSETQ. The V segment lost 4 bases and the J segment 1 base; nucleotides outside the gene matches: 4. The CDR3 length is 15 residues. The CDR3 region is CASSAHRGTNEKLFF. CDR3 bases: TGCGCCAGCAGCGCCCACAGGGGAACTAATGAAAAACTGTTTTTT.

V and J are TRBV4-1 and TRBJ1-1; 9 nucleotides align to TRBD1. The germline CDR1 and CDR2 sequences are MGHRA and YSYEKL. The CDR3 spans 15 residues. V was clipped by 4 bases and J by 1 base; unmatched bases: 4. The CDR3 here is CASSPGTGTNTEAFF. DNA of the CDR3: TGCGCCAGCAGCCCCGGGACAGGGACGAACACTGAAGCTTTCTTT.

The V call is TRBV7-8, the J call TRBJ1-5, with TRBD1 identical over 12 bases. The CDR3 runs to 15 residues. The germline V gene has CDR1 SGHVS and CDR2 FQNEAQ. The V segment lost 6 bases and the J segment 7 bases; nucleotides outside the gene matches: 7. In DNA form, the CDR3 reads TGTGCCAGCAGAATAGGGACAGGGGGCGCCCAGCCCCAGCATTTT. This sequence encodes CASRIGTGGAQPQHF.

V is TRBV12-3 or TRBV12-4 and J is TRBJ1-2; no definite D call. CDR3 length: 11 amino acids. V was trimmed by 6 bases and J by 7 bases, leaving 9 bases between them. CDR3 DNA sequence: TGTGCCAGCAGCATTTATAGTGGCTACACCTTC. Protein product: CASSIYSGYTF.

This chain connects TRBV4-1 to TRBJ2-7, with 12 bases matching TRBD2. Germline trimming cut 4 bases from V and 3 bases from J; bases unmatched to any gene: 4. This CDR3 spans 15 amino acids. The germline V gene encodes CDR1 MGHRA and CDR2 YSYEKL. The CDR3 protein is CASSPTSGRLYEQYF. The CDR3 nucleotides read TGCGCCAGCAGCCCTACTAGCGGGAGGCTCTACGAGCAGTACTTC.

The rearrangement uses TRBV3-1 (or the pseudogene TRBV3-2) and TRBJ2-5, with D possibly being TRBD1 (5 bases). Germline V gene lookup returns CDR1 LGHDT and CDR2 YNNKEL (reference sequence). V was shortened by 0 bases and J by 3 bases, with 17 bases between the two germline ends. This CDR3 is 17 amino acids long. The CDR3 nucleotides are TGTGCCAGCAGCCAAGATTTTGGGCAGGGCTTCGAAGAGACCCAGTACTTC. Amino acids: CASSQDFGQGFEETQYF.

This clone was seen ten or more times. The J gene is TRBJ2-5, the V gene TRBV29-1; 8 bases are shared with TRBD1. J was trimmed by 3 bases and V by 0 bases; bases with no gene match: 6. Germline V gene sequence: CDR1 SQVTM, CDR2 ANQGSEA. The CDR3 is made up of 15 amino acids. CDR3 in DNA: TGCAGCGTTGAAGATGTGGCAGGGGGCGAAGAGACCCAGTACTTC. Amino acids: CSVEDVAGGEETQYF.

The V and J genes are TRBV6-6 and TRBJ1-2, with 8 nucleotides matching TRBD1. Germline V gene lookup returns CDR1 MNHNY and CDR2 SVGAGI (reference sequence). V was clipped by 5 bases and J by 1 base; unmatched bases: 6. This CDR3 comprises 15 residues. In DNA, the CDR3 is TGTGCCAGCAGTATCCGACAGGGGAATAACTATGGCTACACCTTC. Translation: CASSIRQGNNYGYTF.